The 10 T cell receptor beta chains presented below share a single source sample, sequenced in a study of blood T cell repertoires in COVID-19. TCRdb's copy holds only in-frame clones and misses some; the assay was immunoSEQ multiplex PCR. The repertoire holds around 69,000 clones, with nearly 85% as singletons. Sequenced: peripheral blood. Receptors originate from a woman aged 55-75 years with acute or convalescent COVID-19.

The chain recombines TRBV6-5 with TRBJ1-1, with 7 positions matching TRBD1. J lost 0 bases, V lost 6 bases, and 4 bases had no gene match. The CDR3 covers 14 residues. The germline V gene encodes CDR1 MNHEY and CDR2 SVGAGI. CDR3 sequence reads: CASRKGQMNTEAFF. CDR3 nucleotides: TGTGCCAGCAGGAAGGGACAGATGAACACTGAAGCTTTCTTT.

The V and J genes are TRBV28 and TRBJ2-1; 7 nucleotides align to TRBD1. Germline lookup yields CDR1 MDHEN and CDR2 SYDVKM. With V trimmed by 6 bases and J by 0 bases, 5 bases remained unmatched. The CDR3 spans 15 residues. The CDR3 nucleotides read TGTGCCAGCAGGATAACAGGGGTCTCCTACAATGAGCAGTTCTTC. Translating it yields CASRITGVSYNEQFF.

The rearrangement uses TRBV5-1 and TRBJ1-2; 8 bases are a match to TRBD1. This CDR3 is built from 14 residues. CDR1 is SGHRS and CDR2 is YFSETQ in the germline V gene. J lost 8 bases, V lost 4 bases, and 10 bases had no gene match. CDR3 residues: CASSEGGQGGGYTF. For the CDR3, the DNA is TGCGCCAGCAGCGAAGGAGGACAGGGTGGCGGCTACACCTTC.

The rearrangement links TRBV5-3 to TRBJ2-7; 7 nucleotides line up with TRBD2. TRBV5-3 counts as an open reading frame of uncertain function. The V and J ends lost 0 bases and 0 bases, in that order; junction bases with no gene match: 0. There are 14 residues in the CDR3. The CDR3 DNA is TGTGCCAGAAGCTTGGGCGGGAGCTCCTACGAGCAGTACTTC. This sequence encodes CARSLGGSSYEQYF.

This chain connects TRBV5-1 to TRBJ1-5, with 9 bases fitting TRBD1. The germline V gene encodes CDR1 SGHRS and CDR2 YFSETQ. V shed 8 bases and J 4 bases; nucleotides not matched to a gene: 10. There are 15 residues in the CDR3. CDR3 nucleotides: TGCGCCAGTAGAGACGGGGACAGGGCTAATCAGCCCCAGCATTTT. This codes for CASRDGDRANQPQHF.

The sample holds one count of this clone. The CDR3 DNA sequence: TGTGCCAGCAGCTCAGATCAGGGTTGGGACACTGAAGCTTTCTTT. This codes for CASSSDQGWDTEAFF. The rearrangement joins TRBV7-2 to TRBJ1-1; tentative D call: TRBD1 (5 bases). With 4 bases removed from V and 3 bases from J, the gap between germline ends came to 15 bases. Germline CDR1 SGHTA, CDR2 FQGNSA. This CDR3 spans 15 amino acids.

The chain uses TRBV15 and TRBJ2-1; D remains unclear. V was shortened by 3 bases and J by 1 base, with 10 bases between the two germline ends. The CDR3 runs 15 residues. Germline V gene data show CDR1 as LNHNV and CDR2 as YYDKDF (reference sequence). The CDR3, as DNA: TGTGCCACCAGCAGGGGCCAAGTGTCCTACAATGAGCAGTTCTTC. Protein: CATSRGQVSYNEQFF.

V usage is TRBV6-5 and J usage is TRBJ1-2; a weak D match, TRBD1 (5 bases). CDR1 MNHEY and CDR2 SVGAGI come from the germline V gene. There are 13 residues in the CDR3. V was pared by 4 bases and J by 2 bases, with 8 bases between. CDR3 sequence: CASSSTDNYGYTF. Here the CDR3 DNA reads TGTGCCAGCAGTTCGACAGACAACTATGGCTACACCTTC.

This clone was seen just once. The rearrangement uses TRBV2 and TRBJ1-1, with 7 bases lining up with TRBD1. The trim removed 6 bases at V and 0 bases at J, leaving 10 bases unmatched. The CDR3 extends over 16 amino acids. CDR1 SNHLY and CDR2 FYNNEI come from the germline V gene. CDR3 sequence (DNA): TGTGCCAGCAGGGAAAGGACAGGAAGCATGAACACTGAAGCTTTCTTT. Translating it yields CASRERTGSMNTEAFF.

The table lists this clone with a count of one. The chain couples TRBV19 to TRBJ2-7, with 12 bases lining up with TRBD2. The CDR3 covers 15 residues. Germline V lookup: CDR1 LNHDA, CDR2 SQIVND (reference sequence). With V trimmed by 3 bases and J by 4 bases, 4 bases remained unmatched. The CDR3 DNA reads TGTGCCAGTAGTATCTCCGGGACTAGCGGGTACGAGCAGTACTTC. It codes for CASSISGTSGYEQYF.